The 18 T cell receptor beta chains in this list originate from one sample, sequenced in a study of T cells in Graves' hyperthyroidism and ophthalmopathy. Template material for amplifying TCR beta CDR3 regions consisted of RNA transcripts. During a first-round RT-PCR of the TCR CDR3, the HTBI primer set was used. TCRdb processed the multiplex PCR reads anew with MiXCR; each CDR3 protein has one entry. Among roughly 840,000 distinct CDR3 sequences, around 39% were seen once, and the ten largest hold around 10%. The specimen sequenced was blood. The receptors shown here come from a man aged 18-30 years with Graves' hyperthyroidism.

The chain carries TRBV5-6 and TRBJ2-7; D gene uncertain. The V and J ends lost 1 base and 2 bases respectively, with 7 bases between them. CDR1 and CDR2 from the germline V gene are SGHDT and YYEEEE. The CDR3 totals 13 residues. In nucleotides, the CDR3 is TGTGCCAGCAGCTTGTCCCATACCTACGAGCAGTACTTC. Translated: CASSLSHTYEQYF.

The rearrangement joins TRBV7-9 to TRBJ2-7, with 11 bases identical to TRBD2. The CDR3 spans 14 residues. Germline V gene sequence: CDR1 SEHNR, CDR2 FQNEAQ (reference sequence). The ends lost 5 bases at V and 6 bases at J; junction bases unmatched: 6. The CDR3 coding sequence is TGTGCCAGCAGCCCGGGACTAGCGGCGGCCGAGCAGTACTTC. It codes for CASSPGLAAAEQYF.

For this clonotype: A much larger clone is a single base away; this may be a read error. The chain is built from TRBV19 and TRBJ2-6; TRBD1 aligns across 10 bases. The CDR3 covers 16 residues. With V trimmed by 9 bases and J by 2 bases, 7 bases remained unmatched. Per germline, CDR1 LNHDA and CDR2 SQIVND (reference sequence). The CDR3 region is CASAGTGDTGANVLTF. The CDR3, as DNA: TGTGCCAGCGCCGGGACAGGGGACACTGGGGCCAACGTCCTGACTTTC. The full variable domain, with the rest looked up from reference TRBV19 and TRBJ2-6, is DGGITQSPKYLFRKEGQNVTLSCEQNLNHDAMYWYRQDPGQGLRLIYYSQIVNDFQKGDIAEGYSVSREKKESFPLTVTSAQKNPTAFYLCASAGTGDTGANVLTFGAGSRLTVL.

This clonotype has a handful of counts. The rearrangement links TRBV7-3 to TRBJ1-1; 8 bases are a match to TRBD1. This CDR3 spans 14 amino acids. Germline CDR1 and CDR2: SGHTA and FQGTGA. Trimming removed 5 bases from V and 5 bases from J; junction bases left unmatched: 7. Here the CDR3 reads CASSLGTGKTEAFF. The DNA for the CDR3 is TGTGCCAGCAGCCTCGGGACAGGCAAGACTGAAGCTTTCTTT.

The genes are TRBV10-3 and TRBJ2-5; 9 bases fit TRBD2. The V and J ends lost 8 bases and 4 bases, in that order; junction bases with no gene match: 26. The CDR3 runs 20 residues. Per the germline V gene, CDR1 is ENHRY and CDR2 is SYGVKD. The CDR3 DNA is TGTGCCATCGGTGGAAAGGGACTAGCAGGGGGAACGGTGACGGGAGAGACCCAGTACTTC. Its translation: CAIGGKGLAGGTVTGETQYF.

The rearrangement links TRBV19 to TRBJ2-1; TRBD2 agrees at 7 bases. Germline-derived CDR1 and CDR2 are LNHDA and SQIVND (reference sequence). Trimming cost V 5 bases and J 7 bases; bases outside gene matches: 5. There are 13 residues in the CDR3. The CDR3 loop is CASSHWGGNEQFF. The DNA for the CDR3 is TGTGCCAGTAGTCACTGGGGAGGGAATGAGCAGTTCTTC.

The chain is built from TRBV12-3 or TRBV12-4 and TRBJ1-1, with TRBD1 as a possible D gene (6 bases). CDR3 length: 14 residues. V was pared by 7 bases and J by 0 bases, with 12 bases between. CDR3 DNA: TGTGCCAGCACTACAGGGATAGTGAACACTGAAGCTTTCTTT. Translation: CASTTGIVNTEAFF.

This clonotype has only a few counts. The V gene is TRBV11-2, the J gene TRBJ2-5, with TRBD2 as a possible D gene (6 bases). The CDR3 runs 14 residues. The germline V gene has CDR1 SGHAT and CDR2 FQNNGV. The V end was cut by 2 bases, the J end by 4 bases, with 11 bases between. The CDR3 protein is CASSLRRGGETQYF. CDR3 coding DNA: TGTGCCAGCAGCTTAAGGCGGGGCGGAGAGACCCAGTACTTC.

This clonotype was counted only a few times. V gene TRBV10-3 combines with J gene TRBJ2-5; perhaps D is TRBD1 or TRBD2 (6 bases each). Trimming took 2 bases from V and 4 from J, leaving 8 bases between them. Germline CDR1 reads ENHRY; CDR2 reads SYGVKD. The CDR3 length is 13 residues. For the CDR3, the DNA is TGTGCCATCAGTGAGGAGGGGGGAGAGACCCAGTACTTC. Amino acids: CAISEEGGETQYF.

This clonotype was detected ten times or more. The chain is built from TRBV29-1 and TRBJ2-2; 8 nucleotides line up with TRBD2. CDR1 is SQVTM and CDR2 is ANQGSEA in the germline V gene. The junction had 4 bases not matched to a gene; V was cut back by 7 bases and J by 0 bases. The CDR3 is 14 residues long. The CDR3 DNA follows: TGCAGCGCTTCAGCGGGAGCGAACACCGGGGAGCTGTTTTTT. Protein sequence: CSASAGANTGELFF.

The gene calls are TRBV20-1 and TRBJ2-7; 7 nucleotides agree with TRBD2. Trimming cost V 4 bases and J 5 bases; bases outside gene matches: 11. CDR3 length: 14 residues. The V gene's germline CDR1 is DFQATT and CDR2 SNEGSKA (reference sequence). The CDR3 loop is CSATGLGDGDEQYF. The CDR3 bases are TGCAGTGCTACTGGACTAGGGGATGGGGACGAGCAGTACTTC.

V usage is TRBV7-9 and J usage is TRBJ1-2; 7 bases agree with TRBD1. The germline V gene has CDR1 SEHNR and CDR2 FQNEAQ (reference sequence). The length of the CDR3 is 15 residues. J gave up 3 bases and V 5 bases, and 9 bases lay outside the gene matches. The CDR3 region has the DNA TGTGCCAGCAGCACCTTGGACAGGAGAGACTATGGCTACACCTTC. As protein: CASSTLDRRDYGYTF.

The CDR3 protein is CASANRDSWTEAFF. CDR3 sequence (DNA): TGTGCCAGCGCAAACCGGGACAGTTGGACTGAAGCTTTCTTT. This chain joins TRBV2 and TRBJ1-1; TRBD1 agrees at 7 bases. The germline CDR1 and CDR2 sequences are SNHLY and FYNNEI. CDR3 length equals 14 residues. The J segment lost 5 bases and the V segment lost 8 bases, leaving 11 bases of the junction unmatched. The full variable domain, its missing parts supplied by reference TRBV2 and TRBJ1-1, is EPEVTQTPSHQVTQMGQEVILRCVPISNHLYFYWYRQILGQKVEFLVSFYNNEISEKSEIFDDQFSVERPDGSNFTLKIRSTKLEDSAMYFCASANRDSWTEAFFGQGTRLTVV.

This clonotype came up many times. The chain uses TRBV29-1 and TRBJ1-1; D ambiguous. The CDR3 is 14 residues long. The germline CDR1 and CDR2 sequences are SQVTM and ANQGSEA. Deletions cut 4 bases from V and 1 base from J, with 13 bases between. The CDR3 DNA is TGCAGCGTTGTAGTGGCCTCAACGAACACTGAAGCTTTCTTT. This encodes CSVVVASTNTEAFF.

This clonotype turned up a few times. The chain is built from TRBV11-2 and TRBJ1-2, with 10 positions matching TRBD1. The CDR3 spans 16 residues. CDR1 is SGHAT and CDR2 is FQNNGV in the germline V gene. The ends lost 5 bases at V and 3 bases at J; junction bases unmatched: 9. The CDR3 sequence: CASSPPPGQGHYGYTF. The CDR3 DNA follows: TGTGCCAGCAGCCCCCCCCCGGGACAGGGGCACTATGGCTACACCTTC.

Regarding this clonotype: The junction does not match germline at one end; this may be a read error. This rearrangement joins TRBV5-1 to TRBJ1-5; 9 bases agree with TRBD1. The CDR3 has 16 residues. Germline CDR1 reads SGHRS; CDR2 reads YFSETQ. CDR3 nucleotides: TGTGCCAGCAGTTTCTCCGGGACAGGGTATCGGCAGCCCCAGCATTTT. As protein: CASSFSGTGYRQPQHF.

The rearrangement uses TRBV7-2 and TRBJ2-5; no reliable D call. The CDR3 loop spans 16 amino acids. Looked up from germline, CDR1 is SGHTA and CDR2 is FQGNSA. Deletions cut 2 bases from V and 1 base from J, with 14 bases between. The CDR3 nucleotides are TGTGCCAGCAGCTTATTTGGAACAGCGACCCAAGAGACCCAGTACTTC. It translates to CASSLFGTATQETQYF.

With regard to this clonotype: A junction boundary mismatches the germline segment, possibly from a read error. V gene TRBV5-1 combines with J gene TRBJ2-2; no clear D. This CDR3 has 14 amino acids. Germline-derived CDR1 and CDR2 are SGHRS and YFSETQ. The CDR3: CASSQESVAGELFF. The CDR3 coding sequence is TGTGCCAGCAGCCAAGAAAGTGTTGCCGGGGAGCTGTTTTTT.